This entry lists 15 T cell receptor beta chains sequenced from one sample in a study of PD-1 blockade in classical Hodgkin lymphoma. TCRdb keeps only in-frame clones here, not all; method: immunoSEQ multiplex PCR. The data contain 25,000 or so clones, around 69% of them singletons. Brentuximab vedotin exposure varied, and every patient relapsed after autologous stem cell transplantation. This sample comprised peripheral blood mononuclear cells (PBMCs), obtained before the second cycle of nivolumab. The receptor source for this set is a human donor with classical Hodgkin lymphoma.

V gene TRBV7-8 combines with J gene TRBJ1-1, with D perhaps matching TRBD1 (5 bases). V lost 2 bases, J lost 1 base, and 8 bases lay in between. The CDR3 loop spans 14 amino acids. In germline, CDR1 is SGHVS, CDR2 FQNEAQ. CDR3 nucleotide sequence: TGTGCCAGCAGCTTACAGGGAGCGAACACTGAAGCTTTCTTT. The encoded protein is CASSLQGANTEAFF. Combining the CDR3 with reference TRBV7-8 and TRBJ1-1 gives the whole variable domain GAGVSQSPRYKVAKRGQDVALRCDPISGHVSLFWYQQALGQGPEFLTYFQNEAQLDKSGLPSDRFFAERPEGSVSTLKIQRTQQEDSAVYLCASSLQGANTEAFFGQGTRLTVV.

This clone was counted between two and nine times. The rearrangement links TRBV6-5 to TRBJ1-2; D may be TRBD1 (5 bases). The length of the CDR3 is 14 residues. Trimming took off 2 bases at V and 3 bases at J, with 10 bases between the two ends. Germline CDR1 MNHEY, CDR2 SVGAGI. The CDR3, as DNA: TGTGCCAGCAGTTACGGGGGTAGCTACTATGGCTACACCTTC. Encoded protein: CASSYGGSYYGYTF.

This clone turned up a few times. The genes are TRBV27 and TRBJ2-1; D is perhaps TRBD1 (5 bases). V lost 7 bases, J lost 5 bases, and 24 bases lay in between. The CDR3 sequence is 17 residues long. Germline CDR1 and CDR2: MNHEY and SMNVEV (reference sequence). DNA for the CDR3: TGTGCCAGCAACCAAAGGGGCAGCTCCAGAACCCACAATGAGCAGTTCTTC. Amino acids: CASNQRGSSRTHNEQFF.

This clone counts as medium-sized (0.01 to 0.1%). CDR3 loop: CASSYGAGASYEQYF. The CDR3 region has the DNA TGTGCCAGCAGTTACGGTGCGGGGGCGTCCTACGAGCAGTACTTC. The rearrangement uses TRBV6-6 and TRBJ2-7, with a possible D match to TRBD2 (7 bases). The CDR3 sequence is 15 residues long. Trimming pared 2 bases from V and 1 base from J, leaving 12 bases between. From germline, CDR1 is MNHNY and CDR2 SVGAGI (reference sequence).

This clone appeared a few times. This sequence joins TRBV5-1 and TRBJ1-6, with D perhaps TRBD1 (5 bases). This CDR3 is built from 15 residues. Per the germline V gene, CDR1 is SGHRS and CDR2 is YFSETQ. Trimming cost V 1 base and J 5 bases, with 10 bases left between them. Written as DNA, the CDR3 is TGCGCCAGCAGCTTGCAGGGCGGAAATAATTCACCCCTCCACTTT. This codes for CASSLQGGNNSPLHF.

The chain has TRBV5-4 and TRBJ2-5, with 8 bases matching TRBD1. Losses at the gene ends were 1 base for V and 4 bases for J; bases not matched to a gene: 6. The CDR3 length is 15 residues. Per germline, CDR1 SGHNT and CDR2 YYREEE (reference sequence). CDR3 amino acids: CASSLSQGAGETQYF. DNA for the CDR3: TGTGCCAGCAGCTTGTCTCAGGGGGCAGGAGAGACCCAGTACTTC. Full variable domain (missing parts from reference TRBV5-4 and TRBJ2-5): ETGVTQSPTHLIKTRGQQVTLRCSSQSGHNTVSWYQQALGQGPQFIFQYYREEENGRGNFPPRFSGLQFPNYSSELNVNALELDDSALYLCASSLSQGAGETQYFGPGTRLLVL.

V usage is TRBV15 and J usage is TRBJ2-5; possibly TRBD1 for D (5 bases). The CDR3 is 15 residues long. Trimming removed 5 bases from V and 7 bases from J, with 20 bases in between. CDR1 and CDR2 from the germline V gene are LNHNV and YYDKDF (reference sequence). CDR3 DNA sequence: TGTGCCACCAGCTTAGACCCACAGGTTCGGCCGACCCAGTACTTC. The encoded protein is CATSLDPQVRPTQYF.

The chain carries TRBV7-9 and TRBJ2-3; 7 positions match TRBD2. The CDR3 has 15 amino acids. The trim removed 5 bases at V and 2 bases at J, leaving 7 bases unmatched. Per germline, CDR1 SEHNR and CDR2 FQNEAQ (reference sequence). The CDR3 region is CASSRDYHNTDTQYF. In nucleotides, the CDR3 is TGTGCCAGCAGCCGGGACTATCATAACACAGATACGCAGTATTTT. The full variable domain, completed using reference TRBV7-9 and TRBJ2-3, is DTGVSQNPRHKITKRGQNVTFRCDPISEHNRLYWYRQTLGQGPEFLTYFQNEAQLEKSRLLSDRFSAERPKGSFSTLEIQRTEQGDSAMYLCASSRDYHNTDTQYFGPGTRLTVL.

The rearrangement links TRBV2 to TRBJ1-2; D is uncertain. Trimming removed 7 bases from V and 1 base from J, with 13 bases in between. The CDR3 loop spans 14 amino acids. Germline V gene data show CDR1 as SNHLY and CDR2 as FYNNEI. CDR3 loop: CASNNEWGNYGYTF. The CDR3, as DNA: TGTGCCAGCAATAATGAGTGGGGTAACTATGGCTACACCTTC.

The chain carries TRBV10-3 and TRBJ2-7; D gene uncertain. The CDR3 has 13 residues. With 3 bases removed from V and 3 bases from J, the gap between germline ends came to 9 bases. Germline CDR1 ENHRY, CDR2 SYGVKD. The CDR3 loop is CAISDHADYEQYF. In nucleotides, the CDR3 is TGTGCCATCAGTGATCACGCTGACTACGAGCAGTACTTC.

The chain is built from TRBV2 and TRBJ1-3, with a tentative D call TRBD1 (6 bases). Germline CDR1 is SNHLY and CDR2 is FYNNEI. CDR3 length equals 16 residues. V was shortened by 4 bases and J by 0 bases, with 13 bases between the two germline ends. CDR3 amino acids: CASSVLGQFSGNTIYF. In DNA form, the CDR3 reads TGTGCCAGCAGTGTCCTCGGACAGTTCTCTGGAAACACCATATATTTT.

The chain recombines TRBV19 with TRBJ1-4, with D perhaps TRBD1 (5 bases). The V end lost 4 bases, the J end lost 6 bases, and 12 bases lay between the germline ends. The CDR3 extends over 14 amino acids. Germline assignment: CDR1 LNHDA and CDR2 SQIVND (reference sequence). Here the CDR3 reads CASSTGAGYEKLFF. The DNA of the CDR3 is TGTGCCAGTAGTACCGGGGCAGGGTATGAAAAACTGTTTTTT.

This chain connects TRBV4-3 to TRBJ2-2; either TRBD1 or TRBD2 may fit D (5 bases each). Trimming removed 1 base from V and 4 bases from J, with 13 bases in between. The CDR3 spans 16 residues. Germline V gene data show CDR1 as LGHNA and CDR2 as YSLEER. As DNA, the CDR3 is TGCGCCAGCAGCCAAGGTCCCGGGGCGCTCACCGGGGAGCTGTTTTTT. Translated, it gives CASSQGPGALTGELFF.

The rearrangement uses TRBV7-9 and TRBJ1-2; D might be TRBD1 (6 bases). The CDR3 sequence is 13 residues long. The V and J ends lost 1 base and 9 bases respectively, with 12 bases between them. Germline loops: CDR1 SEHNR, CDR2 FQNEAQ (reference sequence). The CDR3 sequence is CASSLGSGASYTF. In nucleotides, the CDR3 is TGTGCCAGCAGCTTAGGTTCAGGGGCCAGCTACACCTTC.

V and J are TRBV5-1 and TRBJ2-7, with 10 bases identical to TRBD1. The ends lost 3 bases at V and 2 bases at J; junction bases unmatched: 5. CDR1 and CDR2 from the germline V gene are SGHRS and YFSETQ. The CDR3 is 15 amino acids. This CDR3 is CASSWDRGNPYEQYF. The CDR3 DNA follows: TGCGCCAGCAGCTGGGACAGGGGTAATCCCTACGAGCAGTACTTC. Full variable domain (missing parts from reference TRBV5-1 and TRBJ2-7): KAGVTQTPRYLIKTRGQQVTLSCSPISGHRSVSWYQQTPGQGLQFLFEYFSETQRNKGNFPGRFSGRQFSNSRSEMNVSTLELGDSALYLCASSWDRGNPYEQYFGPGTRLTVT.